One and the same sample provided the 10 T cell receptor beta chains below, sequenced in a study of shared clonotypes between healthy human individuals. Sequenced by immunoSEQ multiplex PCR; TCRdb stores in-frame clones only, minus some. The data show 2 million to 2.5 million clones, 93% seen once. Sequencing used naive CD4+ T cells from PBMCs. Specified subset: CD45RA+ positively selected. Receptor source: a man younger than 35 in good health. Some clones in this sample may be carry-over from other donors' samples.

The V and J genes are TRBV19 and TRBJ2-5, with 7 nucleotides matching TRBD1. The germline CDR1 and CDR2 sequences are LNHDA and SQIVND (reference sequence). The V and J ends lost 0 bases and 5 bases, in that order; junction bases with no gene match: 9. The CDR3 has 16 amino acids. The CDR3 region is CASSIESGGGKETQYF. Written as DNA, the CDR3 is TGTGCCAGTAGTATAGAATCAGGGGGTGGTAAGGAGACCCAGTACTTC.

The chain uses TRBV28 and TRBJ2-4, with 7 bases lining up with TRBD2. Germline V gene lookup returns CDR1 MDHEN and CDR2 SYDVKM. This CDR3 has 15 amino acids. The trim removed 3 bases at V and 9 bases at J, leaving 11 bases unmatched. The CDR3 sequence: CASSFGRAGPSIQYF. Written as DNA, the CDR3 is TGTGCCAGCAGTTTCGGTAGAGCGGGGCCTAGCATTCAGTACTTC.

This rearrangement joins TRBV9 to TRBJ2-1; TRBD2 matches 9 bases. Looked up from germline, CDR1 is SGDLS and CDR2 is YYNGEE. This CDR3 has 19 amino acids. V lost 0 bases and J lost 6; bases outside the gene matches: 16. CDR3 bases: TGTGCCAGCAGCGTAGGGATGCGGGAGGGCCCCGGGCCTCTCAATGAGCAGTTCTTC. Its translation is CASSVGMREGPGPLNEQFF.

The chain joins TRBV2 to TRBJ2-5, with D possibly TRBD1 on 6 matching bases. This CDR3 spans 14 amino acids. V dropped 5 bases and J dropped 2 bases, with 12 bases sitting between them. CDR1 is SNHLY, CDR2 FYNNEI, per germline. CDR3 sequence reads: CASSRNQGQETQYF. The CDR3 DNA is TGTGCCAGCAGTCGGAACCAGGGGCAAGAGACCCAGTACTTC.

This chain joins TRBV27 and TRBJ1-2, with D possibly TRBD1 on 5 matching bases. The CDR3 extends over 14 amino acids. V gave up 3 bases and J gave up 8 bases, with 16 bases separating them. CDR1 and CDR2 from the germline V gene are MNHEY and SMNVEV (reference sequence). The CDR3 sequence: CASSLRSRGEGYTF. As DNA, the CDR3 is TGTGCCAGCAGTTTGAGGTCCCGGGGCGAAGGCTACACCTTC.

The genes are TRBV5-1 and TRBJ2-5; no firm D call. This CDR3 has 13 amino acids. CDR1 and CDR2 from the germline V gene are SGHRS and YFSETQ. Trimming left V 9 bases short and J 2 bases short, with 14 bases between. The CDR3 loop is CATSWAEQETQYF. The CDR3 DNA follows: TGCGCCACTTCATGGGCAGAACAAGAGACCCAGTACTTC.

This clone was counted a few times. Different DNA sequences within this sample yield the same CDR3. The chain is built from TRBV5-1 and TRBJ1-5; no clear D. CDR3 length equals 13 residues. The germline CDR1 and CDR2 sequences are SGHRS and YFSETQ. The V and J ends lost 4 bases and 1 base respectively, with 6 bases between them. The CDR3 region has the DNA TGCGCCAGCAGCCCGGACAGCAATCAGCCCCAGCATTTT. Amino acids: CASSPDSNQPQHF.

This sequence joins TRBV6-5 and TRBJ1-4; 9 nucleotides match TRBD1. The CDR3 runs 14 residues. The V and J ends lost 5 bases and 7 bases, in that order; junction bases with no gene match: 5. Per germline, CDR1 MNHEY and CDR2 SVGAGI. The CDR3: CASSLQGAGEKLFF. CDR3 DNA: TGTGCCAGCAGTCTACAGGGGGCCGGTGAAAAACTGTTTTTT.

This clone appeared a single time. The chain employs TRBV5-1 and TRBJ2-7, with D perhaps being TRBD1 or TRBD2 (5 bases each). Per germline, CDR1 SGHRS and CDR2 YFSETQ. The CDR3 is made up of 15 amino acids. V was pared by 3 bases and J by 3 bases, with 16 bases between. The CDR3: CASSSPGPPNYEQYF. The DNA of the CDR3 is TGCGCCAGCAGCTCCCCGGGACCGCCCAACTACGAGCAGTACTTC.

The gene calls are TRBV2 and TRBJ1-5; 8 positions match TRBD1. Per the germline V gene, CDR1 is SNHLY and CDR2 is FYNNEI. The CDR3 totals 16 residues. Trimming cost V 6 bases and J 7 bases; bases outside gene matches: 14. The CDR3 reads CASREITGGLWQPQHF. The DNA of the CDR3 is TGTGCCAGCAGGGAAATAACAGGGGGTTTATGGCAGCCCCAGCATTTT.